A selection of T cell receptor beta chains follows, all from one sample in a study of high-grade serous ovarian cancer treatment subgroups. Sequenced by immunoSEQ multiplex PCR; TCRdb stores in-frame clones only, minus some. The sample comprises thousands of clones, more than 65% of which are singletons, and approximately 8.5% rests with the top ten. Sequences were obtained from tumor tissue. These receptors were obtained from a human donor with high-grade serous ovarian cancer. The CDR3 runs from the conserved cysteine through the conserved F or W. Each record gives: clone size, D gene, J gene, V gene, CDR3 DNA, CDR3 protein. D genes are given only for firm matches. The listing skips clone size in some rows; elsewhere it reads once, few, many or a size class.

- TRBD2 TRBJ2-7 TRBV27 TGTGCCAGCAGTAGGCTAGCGGGAGGCTACGAGCAGTACTTC CASSRLAGGYEQYF
- - TRBJ2-5 TRBV2 TGTGCCAGCAGTGAAGGTGGGACGGAGCAGTACTTC CASSEGGTEQYF
- - TRBJ2-4 TRBV19 TGTGCCAGTAGTACAACCAGGAAACCCAAAAACATTCAGTACTTC CASSTTRKPKNIQYF
few - TRBJ1-1 TRBV6-5 TGTGCCAGCAGAAGGACAGCGAACACTGAAGCTTTCTTT CASRRTANTEAFF
- TRBD1 TRBJ1-2 TRBV19 TGTGCCAGTAGCGCAGACAGGGGCATATATGGCTACACCTTC CASSADRGIYGYTF
- TRBD2 TRBJ2-7 TRBV6-1 TGTGCCAGCAGTGGTATAGCGGGAGGGGACTACGAGCAGTACTTC CASSGIAGGDYEQYF
- - TRBJ1-1 TRBV2 TGTGCCAGCACCCTACAGGGCATGAACACTGAAGCTTTCTTT CASTLQGMNTEAFF
- - TRBJ1-2 TRBV4-1 TGCGCCAGCAGCCAAGATACCGGAAATGGCTACACCTTC CASSQDTGNGYTF
- - TRBJ2-1 TRBV7-8 TGTGCCAGCAGCTTACGACGGGAGAAGGTCCATGAGCAGTTCTTC CASSLRREKVHEQFF
once - TRBJ2-7 TRBV28 TGTGCCAGCAGTTTATTTTGGATCCCTGAGGACAGAGGCTCCTACGAGCAGTACTTC CASSLFWIPEDRGSYEQYF
- - TRBJ2-3 TRBV1 TGCACCAGCAGCCAAGACGGAGAGCCAGATACGCAGTATTTT CTSSQDGEPDTQYF
few - TRBJ2-1 TRBV6-5 TGTGCCAGCAGTTATCGAGGACTCAGCAATGAGCAGTTCTTC CASSYRGLSNEQFF
large TRBD2 TRBJ2-2 TRBV5-1 TGCGCCAGCAGCCCTGTAAGCGGGGGGTCCGGGGAGCTGTTTTTT CASSPVSGGSGELFF
- - TRBJ1-6 TRBV2 TGTGCCAGCAGTGTTGACAGCCTCGCGAATTCACCCCTCCACTTT CASSVDSLANSPLHF
- - TRBJ2-3 TRBV9 TGTGCCAGCAGCGTATTGGCAGATACGCAGTATTTT CASSVLADTQYF
- - TRBJ1-2 TRBV29-1 TGCAGAGGGCCCGAACAGGGTAACTATGGCTACACCTTC CRGPEQGNYGYTF
- TRBD2 TRBJ2-1 TRBV2 TGTGCCAGCATAGCGGGAGTCGGCGATGAGCAGTTCTTC CASIAGVGDEQFF
- TRBD2 TRBJ2-1 TRBV19 TGTGCCAGTAGGGGGGGGTTCTACAATGAGCAGTTCTTC CASRGGFYNEQFF
- - TRBJ2-1 TRBV29-1 TGCAGCGTTGATATCCTCCCCAATGAGCAGTTCTTC CSVDILPNEQFF
- - TRBJ2-1 TRBV11-1 TGTGCCAGCAGCCCAACGGGGACGAGCCCCTACAATGAGCAGTTCTTC CASSPTGTSPYNEQFF
- - TRBJ1-2 TRBV7-3 TGTGCCAGCAGCTCACTAGGGAGGACCCTATTATATGGCTACACCTTC CASSSLGRTLLYGYTF
- - TRBJ1-5 TRBV7-2 TGTGCCAGCAGCCCCCATGGGGGGCACAATCAGCCCCAGCATTTT CASSPHGGHNQPQHF
- TRBD2 TRBJ2-7 TRBV6-6 TGTGCCAGCAGTTATCTAGCGGGAGGAAGAGACGAGCAGTACTTC CASSYLAGGRDEQYF
- TRBD2 TRBJ2-1 TRBV11-2 TGTGCCAGCGGGCAAGCGGGAGTATGGTACAATGAGCAGTTCTTC CASGQAGVWYNEQFF
- - TRBJ2-3 TRBV7-3 TGTGCCAGCAGCTTTGGGGGCAGCGGGAAGAAAGATCGCACAGATACGCAGTATTTT CASSFGGSGKKDRTDTQYF
- - TRBJ2-6 TRBV4-1 TGCGCCAGCAGCCGACTACTCGGCGGCTCTGGGGCCAACGTCCTGACTTTC CASSRLLGGSGANVLTF
once TRBD1 TRBJ1-6 TRBV2 TGTGCCAGCAGTCCCCGGACAGGGACTTATAATTCACCCCTCCACTTT CASSPRTGTYNSPLHF
- - TRBJ2-1 TRBV2 TGTGCCAGCCGAGGGGACGGGAGTTCGTACAATGAGCAGTTCTTC CASRGDGSSYNEQFF
- - TRBJ2-1 TRBV18 TGTGCCAGCAATCGTGACCTTGCGGCTTATGAGCAGTTCTTC CASNRDLAAYEQFF
- - TRBJ2-7 TRBV4-1 TGCGCCAGCAGCCAACGGACGGACGAGCAGTACTTC CASSQRTDEQYF
- TRBD1 TRBJ1-2 TRBV7-9 TGTGCCAGCAGCCGAGACAGGGCGGATGGCTACACCTTC CASSRDRADGYTF
- - TRBJ1-5 TRBV28 TGTGCCAGCACCCCTGGTAGCAATCAGCCCCAGCATTTT CASTPGSNQPQHF
- TRBD1 TRBJ1-5 TRBV19 TGTGCCAGTAGCCAGACAGGGAGCAATCAGCCCCAGCATTTT CASSQTGSNQPQHF
- TRBD2 TRBJ2-7 TRBV28 TGTGCCAGCACCGTCCCCGGACTAGCGGAGCAGTACTTC CASTVPGLAEQYF
- - TRBJ2-6 TRBV9 TGTGCCAGCAGCCCTTACTTTCAGCCAACTGGGGCCAACGTCCTGACTTTC CASSPYFQPTGANVLTF
- TRBD2 TRBJ2-2 TRBV25-1 TGTGCCAGCAGTAGTCGGGAGGGTGGCGGGGAGCTGTTTTTT CASSSREGGGELFF
- TRBD2 TRBJ2-1 TRBV6-6 TGTGCCAGCAGTTACTCCTCTAGCGGGATAGGTGAGCAGTTCTTC CASSYSSSGIGEQFF
- - TRBJ1-1 TRBV2 TGTGCCAGCAGTGACCCCGGATTAACTGAAGCTTTCTTT CASSDPGLTEAFF
once TRBD2 TRBJ2-1 TRBV4-2 TGTGCCAGCAGCCAAGAGGTGAGGACTAGCGTATACAATGAGCAGTTCTTC CASSQEVRTSVYNEQFF
- TRBD2 TRBJ2-7 TRBV5-1 TGCGCCAGCAGCGAACTAGCGGGAGTGACGAACGAGCAGTACTTC CASSELAGVTNEQYF
- - TRBJ2-3 TRBV14 TGTGCCAGCAGCTTAGGAGCGGCAAGCACAGATACGCAGTATTTT CASSLGAASTDTQYF
- TRBD1 TRBJ2-7 TRBV27 TGTGCCAGCAGCTTCAGGGGGAGCTACGAGCAGTACTTC CASSFRGSYEQYF
- - TRBJ1-6 TRBV2 TGTGCCAGCAGTGAGAGAGGAGGGGAGAGGAATTCACCCCTCCACTTT CASSERGGERNSPLHF
once TRBD2 TRBJ2-7 TRBV4-2 TGTGCCAGCAGCCAAGACCCGGTGCGGGAGACCTACGAGCAGTACTTC CASSQDPVRETYEQYF
- - TRBJ2-5 TRBV7-9 TGTGCCAGCAGCCCCGGGACTTCCGCTCAAGAGACCCAGTACTTC CASSPGTSAQETQYF
- - TRBJ1-1 TRBV11-2 TGTGCCAGTCGGGGGGACCTTAAAGCTTTCTTT CASRGDLKAFF
- - TRBJ2-2 TRBV15 TGTGCCACCAGCAGAGTGGTATCCGGGGAGCTGTTTTTT CATSRVVSGELFF
- TRBD2 TRBJ2-7 TRBV7-9 TGTGCCAGCAGCTTAAAAGGTCTGGGACTAGCACCCCGAGTGGGCGAGCAGTACTTC CASSLKGLGLAPRVGEQYF
- - TRBJ2-2 TRBV29-1 TGCAGCGTGACAGGCGGGAGTGCCGGGGAGCTGTTTTTT CSVTGGSAGELFF
- - TRBJ2-7 TRBV7-9 TGTGCCAGCAGCGCGACAGCCTACGAGCAGTACTTC CASSATAYEQYF
- - TRBJ1-6 TRBV15 TGTGCCACCAGCAGTAGGGGTACACCCCTCCACTTT CATSSRGTPLHF
- - TRBJ2-2 TRBV7-2 TGTGCCAGCAGCTTTTCGAGCACCGGGGAGCTGTTTTTT CASSFSSTGELFF
- - TRBJ2-5 TRBV15 TGTGCCACCAGCAGGGAAATAGGGACCGTGGGGGGCCCGTCCCTCGAGACCCAGTACTTC CATSREIGTVGGPSLETQYF
- - TRBJ2-3 TRBV19 TGTGCCAGTAGTATGGTCGGCTGGCCCACAGATACGCAGTATTTT CASSMVGWPTDTQYF
- - TRBJ1-2 TRBV5-4 TGTGCCAGCAGCTGGACACCCTGGGGAGGCTACACCTTC CASSWTPWGGYTF
- TRBD1 TRBJ1-5 TRBV19 TGTGCCAGTAGTATCCGGACAGGGAATCAGCCCCAGCATTTT CASSIRTGNQPQHF